Following are 21 T cell receptor beta chains from one sample sequenced in a study of T cell responses to AZD1222 COVID-19 vaccine (dated by TCRdb to the early 2020s). Receptor amplification or capture employed the immunoSEQ multiplex PCR assay. TCRdb re-hosts the immuneACCESS table, in-frame sequences only. Its copies lack some clones; in the studies checked, an unresolved V gene accounts for under half of them, and the cause for the rest is not known. The sample includes around 88,000 clones, with 88% observed a single time. The top ten clones comprise about 9.4% of the sample. Sample time point, as interpreted from the label and publication: baseline before first vaccination. The label giving this sample's treatment or condition can be read as: meningococcal conjugate vaccine given as trial control. Here the sequenced sample was peripheral blood, taken on day 0 of MenACWY control vaccination. These receptors were collected from an adult in good health.

The chain carries TRBV2 and TRBJ1-2; D gene uncertain. Per germline, CDR1 SNHLY and CDR2 FYNNEI. Deletions cut 6 bases from V and 4 bases from J, with 21 bases between. The CDR3 runs to 16 residues. The CDR3 region is CASRYPDAKATYGYTF. The CDR3 nucleotides are TGTGCCAGCAGATACCCGGACGCCAAGGCCACCTATGGCTACACCTTC. Full variable domain (missing parts from reference TRBV2 and TRBJ1-2): EPEVTQTPSHQVTQMGQEVILRCVPISNHLYFYWYRQILGQKVEFLVSFYNNEISEKSEIFDDQFSVERPDGSNFTLKIRSTKLEDSAMYFCASRYPDAKATYGYTFGSGTRLTVV.

This chain joins TRBV28 and TRBJ1-3, with 7 bases lining up with TRBD1. J was trimmed by 3 bases and V by 4 bases; bases with no gene match: 3. The germline V gene has CDR1 MDHEN and CDR2 SYDVKM. The CDR3 contains 14 residues. CDR3 in DNA: TGTGCCAGCAGTTCAGGGACAGTTGGAAACACCATATATTTT. Translating gives CASSSGTVGNTIYF.

The rearrangement joins TRBV6-5 to TRBJ1-1; 7 bases align to TRBD1. Germline values: CDR1 MNHEY, CDR2 SVGAGI. J gave up 6 bases and V 7 bases, and 2 bases lay outside the gene matches. The CDR3 contains 11 residues. CDR3 in DNA: TGTGCCAGCACCCAGGGGGCTGAAGCTTTCTTT. Amino acids: CASTQGAEAFF.

The chain is built from TRBV29-1 and TRBJ1-2; D remains unclear. Germline V gives CDR1 SQVTM, CDR2 ANQGSEA. The CDR3 has 12 amino acids. Trimming took off 5 bases at V and 4 bases at J, with 11 bases between the two ends. The CDR3 DNA reads as TGCAGCGTTAGCCAGAATTCCTATGGCTACACCTTC. It codes for CSVSQNSYGYTF.

The V call is TRBV9, the J call TRBJ2-7; no clear D. Per the germline V gene, CDR1 is SGDLS and CDR2 is YYNGEE. The V and J ends lost 4 bases and 0 bases respectively, with 11 bases between them. CDR3 size: 14 residues. The CDR3 loop reads CASSLQLGSYEQYF. As DNA, the CDR3 is TGTGCCAGCAGCCTCCAGCTGGGCTCCTACGAGCAGTACTTC.

The V call is TRBV11-3, the J call TRBJ2-3; 13 nucleotides agree with TRBD2. There are 17 residues in the CDR3. Unmatched junction bases numbered 5, after V lost 5 bases and J lost 0 bases. Germline CDR1 SGHNT, CDR2 YENEEA. This CDR3 is CASSPGLAGQSTDTQYF. In nucleotides, the CDR3 is TGTGCCAGCAGCCCGGGACTAGCGGGGCAGAGCACAGATACGCAGTATTTT. Filled out from reference TRBV11-3 and TRBJ2-3, the complete variable domain reads EAGVVQSPRYKIIEKKQPVAFWCNPISGHNTLYWYLQNLGQGPELLIRYENEEAVDDSQLPKDRFSAERLKGVDSTLKIQPAELGDSAVYLCASSPGLAGQSTDTQYFGPGTRLTVL.

This sequence joins TRBV4-2 and TRBJ1-2; no reliable D call. With 0 bases removed from V and 4 bases from J, the gap between germline ends came to 12 bases. This CDR3 has 15 residues. Germline CDR1 LGHNA, CDR2 YNFKEQ. The CDR3 region is CASSQDRGVGYGYTF. The CDR3 region has the DNA TGTGCCAGCAGCCAAGATCGCGGGGTTGGCTATGGCTACACCTTC.

The chain joins TRBV5-1 to TRBJ2-5; no clear D gene. The V gene's germline CDR1 is SGHRS and CDR2 YFSETQ. Trimming cost V 3 bases and J 2 bases, with 5 bases left between them. This CDR3 is 12 amino acids long. Written as DNA, the CDR3 is TGCGCCAGCAGCTGGGATCAAGAGACCCAGTACTTC. Translated: CASSWDQETQYF.

V and J are TRBV19 and TRBJ1-6, with no clear D. Trimming left V 2 bases short and J 7 bases short, with 9 bases between. Per germline, CDR1 LNHDA and CDR2 SQIVND (reference sequence). The CDR3 runs 14 residues. The CDR3 loop reads CASSINQRNSPLHF. In DNA, the CDR3 is TGTGCCAGTAGTATAAACCAGCGGAATTCACCCCTCCACTTT.

This rearrangement joins TRBV6-1 to TRBJ1-6, with TRBD1 matching over 7 bases. The CDR3 is made up of 14 amino acids. V gave up 2 bases and J gave up 13 bases; unmatched junction bases: 8. Germline V gene lookup returns CDR1 MNHNS and CDR2 SASEGT. The CDR3 spells CASSEIQGGGPLHF. The CDR3 DNA reads TGTGCCAGCAGTGAAATTCAGGGGGGCGGGCCCCTCCACTTT.

The rearrangement uses TRBV6-6 and TRBJ2-1; no reliable D call. V dropped 5 bases and J dropped 6 bases, with 11 bases sitting between them. CDR1 and CDR2 (germline): MNHNY, SVGAGI (reference sequence). CDR3 length: 13 residues. The DNA of the CDR3 is TGTGCCAGCAGTCCCGCAGATGTCAATGAGCAGTTCTTC. Translating it yields CASSPADVNEQFF.

This chain's CDR3 is CASSTNRGSTEAFF. CDR3 coding DNA: TGTGCCAGTAGTACTAACAGGGGATCCACTGAAGCTTTCTTT. The rearrangement uses TRBV19 and TRBJ1-1, with 7 nucleotides matching TRBD1. The CDR3 length is 14 residues. V lost 4 bases to trimming and J lost 4 bases; unmatched junction nucleotides: 6. The germline V gene has CDR1 LNHDA and CDR2 SQIVND (reference sequence).

The chain combines TRBV14 with TRBJ2-2; D unclear. The CDR3 runs to 15 residues. Germline V CDR1 and CDR2: SGHDN, FVKESK. The V end lost 2 bases, the J end lost 4 bases, and 11 bases lay between the germline ends. The CDR3 sequence: CASSQNTRSTGELFF. CDR3 coding DNA: TGTGCCAGCAGCCAAAACACCCGGAGCACCGGGGAGCTGTTTTTT. The full variable domain, in which reference TRBV14 and TRBJ2-2 provide the parts outside the CDR3, is EAGVTQFPSHSVIEKGQTVTLRCDPISGHDNLYWYRRVMGKEIKFLLHFVKESKQDESGMPNNRFLAERTGGTYSTLKVQPAELEDSGVYFCASSQNTRSTGELFFGEGSRLTVL.

As to this clone: A read error may explain this, as a much larger clone is one base away. This chain joins TRBV6-2 or TRBV6-3 and TRBJ1-1, with D possibly being TRBD1 (6 bases). CDR1 and CDR2 (germline): MNHEY, SVGEGT. The CDR3 consists of 13 residues. Between the trimmed V and J ends, which lost 6 bases and 1 base, there was a span of 9 bases. CDR3 bases: TGTGCCAGCAGCCTGACAGGGAACACTGAAGCTTTCTTT. The encoded protein is CASSLTGNTEAFF.

This rearrangement joins TRBV30 to TRBJ1-4; D unresolved. The CDR3 extends over 13 amino acids. Germline CDR1 GTSNPN, CDR2 SVGIG (reference sequence). V was trimmed by 0 bases and J by 4 bases, leaving 6 bases between them. The CDR3 bases are TGTGCCTGGAGTGTACAGAATAATGAAAAACTGTTTTTT. Protein sequence: CAWSVQNNEKLFF.

The J gene is TRBJ2-2, the V gene TRBV19; the D gene is possibly TRBD1 (6 bases). Germline lookup yields CDR1 LNHDA and CDR2 SQIVND (reference sequence). V lost 7 bases and J lost 1, with 16 bases in between. This CDR3 region has 16 residues. The CDR3 sequence: CASKPNRAGNTGELFF. The CDR3 coding sequence is TGTGCCAGTAAACCAAACAGGGCGGGGAACACCGGGGAGCTGTTTTTT. The full variable domain, completed using reference TRBV19 and TRBJ2-2, is DGGITQSPKYLFRKEGQNVTLSCEQNLNHDAMYWYRQDPGQGLRLIYYSQIVNDFQKGDIAEGYSVSREKKESFPLTVTSAQKNPTAFYLCASKPNRAGNTGELFFGEGSRLTVL.

The CDR3 nucleotides read TGCGCCAGCAGCGCCATGAGCGGGGTTAACAATGAGCAGTTCTTC. This encodes CASSAMSGVNNEQFF. V usage is TRBV5-1 and J usage is TRBJ2-1, with 7 bases matching TRBD2. Losses at the gene ends were 4 bases for V and 5 bases for J; bases not matched to a gene: 9. The CDR3 runs to 15 residues. The germline gives CDR1 SGHRS, CDR2 YFSETQ.

This chain links TRBV3-1 (or the pseudogene TRBV3-2) with TRBJ1-6; possibly TRBD1 for D (5 bases). Looked up from germline, CDR1 is LGHDT and CDR2 is YNNKEL (reference sequence). The CDR3 totals 17 residues. Deletions cut 1 base from V and 7 bases from J, with 17 bases between. CDR3 sequence: CASSQAPGGNRNSPLHF. CDR3 nucleotides: TGTGCCAGCAGCCAAGCCCCGGGGGGGAATCGAAATTCACCCCTCCACTTT.

V gene TRBV5-6 combines with J gene TRBJ1-4; TRBD1 agrees at 9 bases. CDR1 and CDR2 (germline): SGHDT, YYEEEE. J was trimmed by 7 bases and V by 2 bases; bases with no gene match: 3. The CDR3 length is 14 residues. The CDR3 sequence is CASSLTGGGEKLFF. In nucleotides, the CDR3 is TGTGCCAGCAGCTTAACAGGGGGCGGTGAAAAACTGTTTTTT.

In this sample, this clone turned up once. V gene TRBV6-4 combines with J gene TRBJ2-3; D could derive from TRBD1 or TRBD2 (5 bases each). Germline-derived CDR1 and CDR2 are MRHNA and SNTAGT. The CDR3 sequence is 14 residues long. V lost 0 bases and J lost 6, with 10 bases in between. For the CDR3, the DNA is TGTGCCAGCAGTGACTCGGGGGTGCGGGATACGCAGTATTTT. Translated: CASSDSGVRDTQYF.

This chain connects TRBV21-1 to TRBJ1-1; TRBD1 was called by the table and not checked on the DNA. TRBV21-1 is annotated as a pseudogene. This CDR3 is 16 amino acids long. DNA of the CDR3: TGTGCCAGCAGCAAAGGCTACAGGGGACTCGACACTGAAGCTTTCTTT. Amino acid sequence: CASSKGYRGLDTEAFF.